Listed below are T cell receptor beta chains from one sample, sequenced in a study of blood T cell repertoires in COVID-19. Using immunoSEQ multiplex PCR, the repertoire was profiled, and TCRdb retains in-frame clones only, with some absent. The data show 150,000 to 200,000 clones, 87% seen once. Sample: peripheral blood. The receptors shown here come from a man aged 35 to 55 with active or convalescent COVID-19. The CDR3 runs from the conserved cysteine through the conserved F or W. The D gene is left open where the match is weak. Some rows have no size entry. The others give once, few or many, or a class for an expanded clone.

j_gene,d_gene,abundance,v_gene,CDR3nt,CDR3aa
TRBJ1-1,TRBD1,NA,TRBV4-1,TGCGCCAGCAACCCAGGACAGGGTCTCCTTTTGAACACTGAAGCTTTCTTT,CASNPGQGLLLNTEAFF
TRBJ1-5,TRBD1,NA,TRBV6-6,TGTGCCACCTCGACAGGGAATAGCAATCAGCCCCAGCATTTT,CATSTGNSNQPQHF
TRBJ1-4,NA,NA,TRBV30,TGTGCCTGGAGCACAACTAATGAAAAACTGTTTTTT,CAWSTTNEKLFF
TRBJ2-5,NA,NA,TRBV13,TGTGCCAGCAGCTTAAGAGGGATGGAGACCCAGTACTTC,CASSLRGMETQYF
TRBJ1-1,TRBD1,NA,TRBV7-3,TGTGCCAGCAGCCCTAGGACAGGGAGCACTGAAGCTTTCTTT,CASSPRTGSTEAFF
TRBJ1-2,NA,NA,TRBV5-6,TGTGCCAGCAGCTTCAAGGGACGGGAGCCTTTTCACTATGGCTACACCTTC,CASSFKGREPFHYGYTF
TRBJ1-3,TRBD1,few,TRBV28,TGTGCCAGCTTACAGGGGGGTTCTGGAAACACCATATATTTT,CASLQGGSGNTIYF
TRBJ1-6,NA,NA,TRBV5-1,TGCGCCAGCAGCTTAAGAAACGGAGATAATTCACCCCTCCACTTT,CASSLRNGDNSPLHF
TRBJ2-7,NA,NA,TRBV2,TGTGCCAGCAGTGCGGAGGAAATCTCCTACGAGCAGTACTTC,CASSAEEISYEQYF
TRBJ1-1,NA,NA,TRBV13,TGTGCCAGCAGCCCAACAGGTGCGAACACTGAAGCTTTCTTT,CASSPTGANTEAFF
TRBJ1-1,NA,once,TRBV4-1,TGCGCCAGCAGCCAGCGGGGCGAGTTTGAAGCTTTCTTT,CASSQRGEFEAFF
TRBJ2-5,TRBD2,once,TRBV20-1,TGCAGTGCTAGTGCTTTAGCGGGGTTCCAAGAGACCCAGTACTTC,CSASALAGFQETQYF
TRBJ1-4,NA,NA,TRBV23-1,TGCGCCAGCAGTCCATCCAGGGCATCAACTAATGAAAAACTGTTTTTT,CASSPSRASTNEKLFF
TRBJ2-5,NA,NA,TRBV6-5,TGTGCCAGCTCCCCAGGTCCGTACCAAGAGACCCAGTACTTC,CASSPGPYQETQYF
TRBJ2-1,TRBD1,NA,TRBV19,TGTGCCAGTAGTTCATCGACAGGGGGGTTGCAGTTCTTC,CASSSSTGGLQFF
TRBJ1-2,TRBD1,NA,TRBV18,TGTGCCAGCTCACCACCTTCGACAGGGGGCCGGAATGGCTACACCTTC,CASSPPSTGGRNGYTF